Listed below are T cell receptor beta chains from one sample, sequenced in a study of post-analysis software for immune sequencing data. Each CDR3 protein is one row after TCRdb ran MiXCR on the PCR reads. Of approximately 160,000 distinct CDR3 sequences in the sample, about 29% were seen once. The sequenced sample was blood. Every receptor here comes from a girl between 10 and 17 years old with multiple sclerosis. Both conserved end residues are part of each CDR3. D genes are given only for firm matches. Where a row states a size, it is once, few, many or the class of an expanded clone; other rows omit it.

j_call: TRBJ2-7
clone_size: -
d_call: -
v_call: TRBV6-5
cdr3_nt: TGTGCCAGCAGTTACTCCTACAGCGGGTTATACAATGAGCAGTACTTC
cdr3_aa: CASSYSYSGLYNEQYF

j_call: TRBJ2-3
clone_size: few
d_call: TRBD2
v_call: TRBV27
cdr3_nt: TGTGCCAGCACCAGACTAGCGGGAGGTTTGGCAGATACGCAGTATTTT
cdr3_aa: CASTRLAGGLADTQYF

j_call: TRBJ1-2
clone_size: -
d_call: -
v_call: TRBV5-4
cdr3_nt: TGTGCCAGCAGCTCCGTACAGGGAGGAATCAACTATGGCTACACCTTC
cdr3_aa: CASSSVQGGINYGYTF

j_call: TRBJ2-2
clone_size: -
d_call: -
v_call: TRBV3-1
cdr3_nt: TGTGCCAGCAGCCTGGGCGGGGTCGACACCGGGGAGCTGTTTTTT
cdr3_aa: CASSLGGVDTGELFF

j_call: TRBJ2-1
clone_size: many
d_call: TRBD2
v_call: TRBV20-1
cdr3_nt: TGCAGTGCTACGGTACTAGCGGGAGGTAAATCGAATGAGCAGTTCTTC
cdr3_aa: CSATVLAGGKSNEQFF

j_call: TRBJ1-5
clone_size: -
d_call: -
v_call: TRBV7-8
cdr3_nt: TGTGCCAGCAGCCATCACAGGGCAAAAGGCTCGATTAGCAATCAGCCCCAGCATTTT
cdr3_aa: CASSHHRAKGSISNQPQHF

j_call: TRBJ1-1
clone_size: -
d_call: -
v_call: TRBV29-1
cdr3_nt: TGCAGCGCCCTGAGGGGGGGTGAAGCTTTCTTT
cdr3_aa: CSALRGGEAFF

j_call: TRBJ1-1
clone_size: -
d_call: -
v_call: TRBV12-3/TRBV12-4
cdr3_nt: TGTGCCAGCAGTCCCTGGGGGGGAACAAAGGGGACTGAAGCTTTCTTT
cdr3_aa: CASSPWGGTKGTEAFF

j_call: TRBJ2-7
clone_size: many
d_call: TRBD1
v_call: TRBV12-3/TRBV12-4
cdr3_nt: TGTGCCAGCAGTCTGGAGACAGGGGCCTACGAGCAGTACTTC
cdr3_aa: CASSLETGAYEQYF

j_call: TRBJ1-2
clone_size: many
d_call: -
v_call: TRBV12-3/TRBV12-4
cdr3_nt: TGTGCCAGCAGTTCGCCCTCTAACTATGGCTACACCTTC
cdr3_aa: CASSSPSNYGYTF

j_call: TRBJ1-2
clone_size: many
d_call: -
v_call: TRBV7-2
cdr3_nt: TGTGCCAGCAGCTTGGGGACTTCGGTTGCGGGCTACACCTTC
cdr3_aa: CASSLGTSVAGYTF

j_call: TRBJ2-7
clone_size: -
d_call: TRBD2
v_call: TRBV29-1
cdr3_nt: TGCAGCGCTTCTAGCGGTCCCTGGGGCGAGCAGTACTTC
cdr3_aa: CSASSGPWGEQYF

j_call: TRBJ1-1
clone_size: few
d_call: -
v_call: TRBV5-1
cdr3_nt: TGCGCCAGCAGCGCTGTCTCCGGGGGGTTCGAGAAAACTGAAGCTTTCTTT
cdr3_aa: CASSAVSGGFEKTEAFF

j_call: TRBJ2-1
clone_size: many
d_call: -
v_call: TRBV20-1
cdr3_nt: TGCAGTGCTCCTCCGGGACTCGGCTATGAGCAGTTCTTC
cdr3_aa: CSAPPGLGYEQFF

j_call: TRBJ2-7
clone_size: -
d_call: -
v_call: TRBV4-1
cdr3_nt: TGCGCCAGCAGCCAAGGAGGTTGGCCCTACGAGCAGTACTTC
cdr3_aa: CASSQGGWPYEQYF

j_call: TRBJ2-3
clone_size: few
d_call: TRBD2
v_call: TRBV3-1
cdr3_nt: TGTGCCAGCAGCCCCAGGGGAAGCGGGAGGGCGACAGATACGCAGTATTTT
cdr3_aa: CASSPRGSGRATDTQYF

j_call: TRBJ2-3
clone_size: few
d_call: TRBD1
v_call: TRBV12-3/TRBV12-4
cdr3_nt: TGTGCCAGCGGGGGACAGGAGTTCCAGGGAGATACGCAGTATTTT
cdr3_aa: CASGGQEFQGDTQYF

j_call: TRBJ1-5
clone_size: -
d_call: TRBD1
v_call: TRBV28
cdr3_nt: TGTGCCAGCAGCGGTTTCGGCCGGGACAGGTTCTTTAGCAATCAGCCCCAGCATTTT
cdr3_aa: CASSGFGRDRFFSNQPQHF

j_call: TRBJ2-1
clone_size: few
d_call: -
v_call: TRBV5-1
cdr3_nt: TGCGCCAGCAGCTTGAGGGGGGAGTGGGATGAGCAGTTCTTC
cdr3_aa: CASSLRGEWDEQFF

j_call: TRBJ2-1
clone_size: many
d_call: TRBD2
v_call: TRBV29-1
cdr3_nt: TGCAGCGTCGGACGACTAGCGGGAGGTCCCTACAATGAGCAGTTCTTC
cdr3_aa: CSVGRLAGGPYNEQFF

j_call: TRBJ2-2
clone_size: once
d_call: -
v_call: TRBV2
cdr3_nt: TGTGCCAGCGGAGGAGTTGGCCGCGGGGAGCTGTTTTTT
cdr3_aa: CASGGVGRGELFF

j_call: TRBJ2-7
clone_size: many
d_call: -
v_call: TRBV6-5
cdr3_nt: TGTGCCAGCAGTTACCTACCCCAGGCGGTCGGGGGCCCCTACGAGCAGTACTTC
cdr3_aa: CASSYLPQAVGGPYEQYF

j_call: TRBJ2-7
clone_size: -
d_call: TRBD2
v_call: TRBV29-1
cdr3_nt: TGCAGCGTTTCGGCTAGCGGGGGCGGCGAGCAGTACTTC
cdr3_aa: CSVSASGGGEQYF

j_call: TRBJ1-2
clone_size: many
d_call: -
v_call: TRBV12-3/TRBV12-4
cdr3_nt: TGTGCCAGCAGTCCACCGGGTGCCCAGAGCAACTATGGCTACACCTTC
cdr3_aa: CASSPPGAQSNYGYTF

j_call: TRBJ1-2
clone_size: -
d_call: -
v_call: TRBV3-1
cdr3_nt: TGTGCCAGCAGCCAAGAGGTGGGGAACTATGGCTACACCTTC
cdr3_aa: CASSQEVGNYGYTF

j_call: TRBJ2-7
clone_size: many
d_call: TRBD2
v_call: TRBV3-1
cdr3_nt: TGTGCCAGCAGCCCCAGCGGGGCGCCCTCTTACGAGCAGTACTTC
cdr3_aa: CASSPSGAPSYEQYF

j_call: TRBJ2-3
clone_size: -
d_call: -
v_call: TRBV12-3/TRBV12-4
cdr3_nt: TGTGCCAGCATCAGATCCACAGATACGCAGTATTTT
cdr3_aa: CASIRSTDTQYF

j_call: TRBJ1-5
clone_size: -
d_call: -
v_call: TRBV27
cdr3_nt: TGTGCCAGCAGTTGGGGGGGCAATCAGCCCCAGCATTTT
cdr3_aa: CASSWGGNQPQHF

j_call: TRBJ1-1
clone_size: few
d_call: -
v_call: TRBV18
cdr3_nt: TGTGCCAGCTCACCACAGGATGAGAAGGGGACGGCTGAAGCTTTCTTT
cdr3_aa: CASSPQDEKGTAEAFF

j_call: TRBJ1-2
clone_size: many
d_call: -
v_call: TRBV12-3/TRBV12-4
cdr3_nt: TGTGCCAGCAACCTTAGACAAGGCTATGGCTACACCTTC
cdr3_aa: CASNLRQGYGYTF

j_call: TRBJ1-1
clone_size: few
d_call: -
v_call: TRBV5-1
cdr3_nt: TGCGCCAGCAGCCCAGGGGATACCGGTGAAGCTTTCTTT
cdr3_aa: CASSPGDTGEAFF

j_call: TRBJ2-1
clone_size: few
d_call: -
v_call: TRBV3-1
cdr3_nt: TGTGCCAGCAGCCACCTCCCCTGGGGGGCTAGCAACAATGAGCAGTTCTTC
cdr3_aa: CASSHLPWGASNNEQFF

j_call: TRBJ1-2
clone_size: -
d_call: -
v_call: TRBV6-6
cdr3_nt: TGTGCCAGCAGTTACGGTCGCACGGGGGCTGACTATGGCTACACCTTC
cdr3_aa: CASSYGRTGADYGYTF

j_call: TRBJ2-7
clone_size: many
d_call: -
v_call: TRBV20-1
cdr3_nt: TGCAGTGCCGAGGGTGGTTACGAGCAGTACTTC
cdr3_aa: CSAEGGYEQYF

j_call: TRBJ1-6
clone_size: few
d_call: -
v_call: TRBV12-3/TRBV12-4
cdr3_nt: TGTGCCAGCAGCCCCGGGACCTATAATTCACCCCTCCACTTT
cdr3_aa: CASSPGTYNSPLHF

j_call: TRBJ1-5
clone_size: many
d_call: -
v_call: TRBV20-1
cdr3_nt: TGCAGTGCTAGAGGGGGTAAGAGCAATCAGCCCCAGCATTTT
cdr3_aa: CSARGGKSNQPQHF

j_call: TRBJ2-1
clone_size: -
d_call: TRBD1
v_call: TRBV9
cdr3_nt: TGTGCCAGCAGCGTAGCCCCCCGGACAGGGGGCAATGAGCAGTTCTTC
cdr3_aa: CASSVAPRTGGNEQFF